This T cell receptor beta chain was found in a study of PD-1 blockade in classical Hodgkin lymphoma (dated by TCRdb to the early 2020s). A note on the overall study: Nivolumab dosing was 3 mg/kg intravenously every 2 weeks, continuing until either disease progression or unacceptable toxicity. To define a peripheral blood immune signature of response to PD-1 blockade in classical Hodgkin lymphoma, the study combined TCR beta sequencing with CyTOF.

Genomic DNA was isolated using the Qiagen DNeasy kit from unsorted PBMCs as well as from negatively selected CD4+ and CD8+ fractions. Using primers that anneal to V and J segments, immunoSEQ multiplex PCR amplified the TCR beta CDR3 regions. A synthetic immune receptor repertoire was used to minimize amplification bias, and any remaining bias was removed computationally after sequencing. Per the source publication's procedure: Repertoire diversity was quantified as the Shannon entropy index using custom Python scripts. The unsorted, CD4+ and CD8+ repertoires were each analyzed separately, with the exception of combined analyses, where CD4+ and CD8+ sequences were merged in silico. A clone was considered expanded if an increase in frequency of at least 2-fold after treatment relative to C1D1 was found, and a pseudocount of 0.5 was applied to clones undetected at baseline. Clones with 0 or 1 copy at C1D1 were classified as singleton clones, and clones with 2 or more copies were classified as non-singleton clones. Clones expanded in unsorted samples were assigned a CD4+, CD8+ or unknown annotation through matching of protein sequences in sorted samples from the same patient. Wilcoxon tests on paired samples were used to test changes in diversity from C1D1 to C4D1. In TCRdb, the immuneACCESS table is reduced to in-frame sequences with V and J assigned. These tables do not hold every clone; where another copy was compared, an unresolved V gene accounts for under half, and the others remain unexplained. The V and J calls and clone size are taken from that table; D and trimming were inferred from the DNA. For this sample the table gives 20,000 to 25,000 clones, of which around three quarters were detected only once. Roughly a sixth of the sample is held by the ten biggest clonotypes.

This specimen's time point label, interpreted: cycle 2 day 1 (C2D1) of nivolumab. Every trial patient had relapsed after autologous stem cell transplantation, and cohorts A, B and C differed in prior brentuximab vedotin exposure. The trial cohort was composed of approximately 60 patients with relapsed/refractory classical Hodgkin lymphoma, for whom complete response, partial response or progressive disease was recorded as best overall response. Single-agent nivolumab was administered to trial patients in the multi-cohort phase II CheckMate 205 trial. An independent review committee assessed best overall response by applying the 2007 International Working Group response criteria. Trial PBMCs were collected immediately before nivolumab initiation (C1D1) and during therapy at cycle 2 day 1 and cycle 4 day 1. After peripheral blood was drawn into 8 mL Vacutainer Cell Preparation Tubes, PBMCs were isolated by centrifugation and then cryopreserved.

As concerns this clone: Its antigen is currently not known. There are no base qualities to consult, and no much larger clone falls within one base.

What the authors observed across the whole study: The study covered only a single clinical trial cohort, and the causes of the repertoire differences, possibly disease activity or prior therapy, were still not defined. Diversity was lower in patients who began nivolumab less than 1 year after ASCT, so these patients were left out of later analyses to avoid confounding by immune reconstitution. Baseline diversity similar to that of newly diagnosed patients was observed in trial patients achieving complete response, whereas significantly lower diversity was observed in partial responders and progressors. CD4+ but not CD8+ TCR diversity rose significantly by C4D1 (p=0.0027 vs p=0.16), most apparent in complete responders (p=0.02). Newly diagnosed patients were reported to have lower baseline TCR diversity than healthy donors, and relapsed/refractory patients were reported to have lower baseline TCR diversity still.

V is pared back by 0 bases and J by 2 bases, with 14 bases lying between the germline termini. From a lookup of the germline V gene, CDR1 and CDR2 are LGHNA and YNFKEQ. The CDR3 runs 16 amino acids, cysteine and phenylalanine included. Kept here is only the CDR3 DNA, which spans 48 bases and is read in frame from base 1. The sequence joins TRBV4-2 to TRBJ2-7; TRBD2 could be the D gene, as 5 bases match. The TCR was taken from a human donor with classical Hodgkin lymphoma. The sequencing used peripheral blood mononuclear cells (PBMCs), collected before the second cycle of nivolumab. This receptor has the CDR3 CASSQEDSGFPYEQYF. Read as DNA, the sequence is TGTGCCAGCAGCCAAGAGGATTCGGGGTTTCCCTACGAGCAGTACTTC.